Following are 14 T cell receptor beta chains from one sample sequenced in a study of blood T cells in healthy people across ages. For the second PCR, which ran for about 7 to 11 cycles, a sample-barcoded 5' primer and a J-beta primer mix were used. TCRdb re-analysed the 5' RACE reads in MiXCR, keeping a single row per CDR3 protein. The sample yields 1,100,000 or so distinct CDR3 sequences, 45% seen once. Sample: blood. These receptors originate from a woman aged 60-70 years in good health.

V and J are TRBV11-2 and TRBJ2-7; tentatively, D is TRBD2 (5 bases). Germline V gene lookup returns CDR1 SGHAT and CDR2 FQNNGV. CDR3 size: 14 residues. Trimming removed 2 bases from V and 3 bases from J, with 11 bases in between. CDR3: CASSLRVTSYEQYF. The CDR3 region has the DNA TGTGCCAGCAGCTTAAGGGTTACTAGCTACGAGCAGTACTTC.

V gene TRBV29-1 combines with J gene TRBJ2-1, with 14 bases lining up with TRBD2. Germline CDR1 is SQVTM and CDR2 is ANQGSEA. The V gene end was trimmed by 4 bases and the J gene end by 2 bases; junction bases not matched to a gene: 7. This CDR3 has 17 residues. In DNA form, the CDR3 reads TGCAGCGTTGGGGGTTCGGGACTAGCGGGAGCCTACAATGAGCAGTTCTTC. Residues: CSVGGSGLAGAYNEQFF.

V usage is TRBV12-3 or TRBV12-4 and J usage is TRBJ2-3; 7 bases align to TRBD2. J gave up 3 bases and V 4 bases, and 13 bases lay outside the gene matches. The CDR3 is 17 residues long. The CDR3 sequence is CASSSLGGSEGTDTQYF. CDR3 sequence (DNA): TGTGCCAGCAGTTCCCTCGGCGGGAGTGAGGGGACAGATACGCAGTATTTT.

This clonotype was seen only once. One junction end disagrees with the germline gene, perhaps due to a read error. The chain employs TRBV2 and TRBJ2-3, with D uncertain. Germline lookup yields CDR1 SNHLY and CDR2 FYNNEI. This CDR3 is built from 12 residues. The CDR3 spells CAGSAGRDTQYF. CDR3 DNA sequence: TGTGCCGGCAGTGCCGGGCGGGATACGCAGTATTTT.

This clonotype has just a few counts. CDR3 DNA sequence: TGTGCCAGCAGCCCAAAAAGGTTGGAGGAGACCCAGTACTTC. It translates to CASSPKRLEETQYF. The chain has TRBV7-9 and TRBJ2-5; D is ambiguous. The CDR3 extends over 14 amino acids. CDR1 and CDR2 (germline): SEHNR, FQNEAQ (reference sequence). Trimming shortened V by 5 bases and J by 5 bases, and 15 bases separated the two germline ends.

V usage is TRBV2 and J usage is TRBJ2-3, with 9 bases lining up with TRBD2. Germline V gene sequence: CDR1 SNHLY, CDR2 FYNNEI. The CDR3 length is 17 residues. Trimming cost V 3 bases and J 2 bases; bases outside gene matches: 9. CDR3 residues: CASSERRAGGHTDTQYF. The CDR3 nucleotides are TGTGCCAGCAGTGAGCGGAGAGCGGGGGGTCACACAGATACGCAGTATTTT.

This clonotype came up a few times. The chain links TRBV7-2 to TRBJ2-1; TRBD2 matches at 14 bases. CDR3 length: 14 amino acids. Looked up from germline, CDR1 is SGHTA and CDR2 is FQGNSA. V dropped 10 bases and J dropped 7; count of bases not matched to a gene: 6. The CDR3 reads CATGRTSGRNEQFF. Written as DNA, the CDR3 is TGTGCCACCGGGAGGACTAGCGGGAGGAATGAGCAGTTCTTC.

J is TRBJ2-3 and V is TRBV20-1; 7 bases are a match to TRBD1. The CDR3 is 15 amino acids. Germline values: CDR1 DFQATT, CDR2 SNEGSKA (reference sequence). Trimming cost V 6 bases and J 2 bases; bases outside gene matches: 11. The CDR3 spells CSAGWRQGITDTQYF. The CDR3 DNA reads TGCAGTGCCGGGTGGCGACAGGGTATCACAGATACGCAGTATTTT.

This clonotype has only a few counts. The gene calls are TRBV20-1 and TRBJ2-3, with 14 positions matching TRBD2. Trimming removed 6 bases from V and 2 bases from J; junction bases left unmatched: 10. The length of the CDR3 is 17 residues. Per the germline V gene, CDR1 is DFQATT and CDR2 is SNEGSKA (reference sequence). The DNA of the CDR3 is TGCAGTGCCAGACTAGCGGGAGGGTCACGAGTCACAGATACGCAGTATTTT. This codes for CSARLAGGSRVTDTQYF.

This sequence joins TRBV7-9 and TRBJ2-7; D not resolved. Germline values: CDR1 SEHNR, CDR2 FQNEAQ (reference sequence). This CDR3 is built from 14 residues. The V end lost 2 bases, the J end lost 3 bases, and 11 bases lay between the germline ends. CDR3: CASSLSVQVYEQYF. In DNA, the CDR3 is TGTGCCAGCAGCTTATCAGTACAAGTCTACGAGCAGTACTTC.

Details on this clonotype: Being one base from a much bigger clone, this may be a read error. The chain employs TRBV5-6 and TRBJ2-5; the match to TRBD2 covers 7 bases. The DNA end is more similar to TRBJ2-1, so the J call may be wrong. The CDR3 length is 14 residues. The V gene's germline CDR1 is SGHDT and CDR2 YYEEEE. The CDR3 region has the DNA TGTGCCAGCAGCTCTCCGGGACTACAAGAGACCCAGTTCTTC. Protein: CASSSPGLQETQFF.

This clonotype appeared a few times. This chain joins TRBV3-1 and TRBJ2-1; no definite D call. V dropped 3 bases and J dropped 0 bases, with 6 bases sitting between them. Germline V lookup: CDR1 LGHDT, CDR2 YNNKEL (reference sequence). The CDR3 consists of 14 residues. CDR3 sequence: CASSHKGSYNEQFF. The CDR3 region has the DNA TGTGCCAGCAGCCACAAGGGCTCCTACAATGAGCAGTTCTTC.

The chain joins TRBV25-1 to TRBJ2-7; D ambiguous. Germline V lookup: CDR1 MGHDK, CDR2 SYGVNS. The CDR3 spans 14 residues. Trimming cost V 5 bases and J 3 bases, with 14 bases left between them. The CDR3 here is CASSFPGSYYEQYF. The CDR3 bases are TGTGCCAGCAGTTTTCCGGGCAGCTACTACGAGCAGTACTTC.

V gene TRBV12-3 or TRBV12-4 combines with J gene TRBJ2-5; 8 bases are a match to TRBD2. The CDR3 consists of 14 residues. Losses at the gene ends were 6 bases for V and 1 base for J; bases not matched to a gene: 4. In DNA, the CDR3 is TGTGCCAGCAGACTAGCGGTCCTCCAAGAGACCCAGTACTTC. It is translated as CASRLAVLQETQYF.